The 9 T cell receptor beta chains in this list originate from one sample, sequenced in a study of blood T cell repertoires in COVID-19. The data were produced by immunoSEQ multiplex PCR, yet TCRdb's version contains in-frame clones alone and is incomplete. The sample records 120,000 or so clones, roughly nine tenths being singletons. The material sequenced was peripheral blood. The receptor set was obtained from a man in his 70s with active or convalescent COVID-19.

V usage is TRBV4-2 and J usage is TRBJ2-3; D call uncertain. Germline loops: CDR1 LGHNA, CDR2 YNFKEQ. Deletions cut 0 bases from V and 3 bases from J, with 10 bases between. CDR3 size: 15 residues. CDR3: CASSQDWHQTDTQYF. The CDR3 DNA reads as TGTGCCAGCAGCCAAGACTGGCATCAGACAGATACGCAGTATTTT.

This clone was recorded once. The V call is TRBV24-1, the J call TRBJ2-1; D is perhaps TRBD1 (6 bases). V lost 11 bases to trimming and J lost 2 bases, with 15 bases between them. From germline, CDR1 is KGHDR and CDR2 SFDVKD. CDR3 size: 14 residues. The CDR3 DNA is TGTGCCAGCTCACCAGGACAGCCCTACAATGAGCAGTTCTTC. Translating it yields CASSPGQPYNEQFF.

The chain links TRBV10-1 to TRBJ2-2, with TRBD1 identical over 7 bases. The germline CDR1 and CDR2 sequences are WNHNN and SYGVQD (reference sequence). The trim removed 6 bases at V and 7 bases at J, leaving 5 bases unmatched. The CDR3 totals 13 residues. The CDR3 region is CASRGGHGGELFF. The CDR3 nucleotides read TGCGCCAGCAGAGGGGGCCATGGCGGGGAGCTGTTTTTT.

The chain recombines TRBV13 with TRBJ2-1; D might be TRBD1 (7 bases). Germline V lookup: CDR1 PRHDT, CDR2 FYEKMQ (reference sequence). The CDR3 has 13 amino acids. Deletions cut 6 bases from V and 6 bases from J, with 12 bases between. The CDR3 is CASSPGGPNEQFF. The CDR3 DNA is TGTGCCAGCAGTCCAGGGGGGCCCAATGAGCAGTTCTTC.

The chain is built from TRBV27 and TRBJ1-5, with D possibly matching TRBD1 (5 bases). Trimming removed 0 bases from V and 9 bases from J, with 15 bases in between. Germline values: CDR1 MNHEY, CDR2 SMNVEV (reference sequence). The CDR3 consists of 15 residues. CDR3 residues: CASSLSRAGLPPQHF. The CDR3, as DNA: TGTGCCAGCAGTTTATCTCGGGCAGGGCTACCGCCCCAGCATTTT.

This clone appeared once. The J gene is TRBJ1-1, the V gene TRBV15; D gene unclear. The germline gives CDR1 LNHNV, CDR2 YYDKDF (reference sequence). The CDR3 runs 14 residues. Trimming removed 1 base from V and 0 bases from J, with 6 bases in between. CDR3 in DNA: TGTGCCACCAGCAGAGGAGGGATGAACACTGAAGCTTTCTTT. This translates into CATSRGGMNTEAFF. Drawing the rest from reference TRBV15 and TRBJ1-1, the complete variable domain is DAMVIQNPRYQVTQFGKPVTLSCSQTLNHNVMYWYQQKSSQAPKLLFHYYDKDFNNEADTPDNFQSRRPNTSFCFLDIRSPGLGDTAMYLCATSRGGMNTEAFFGQGTRLTVV.

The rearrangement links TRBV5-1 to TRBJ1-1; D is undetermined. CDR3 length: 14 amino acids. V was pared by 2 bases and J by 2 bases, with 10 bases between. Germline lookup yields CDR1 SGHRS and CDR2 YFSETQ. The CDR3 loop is CASSFGPGNTEAFF. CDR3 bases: TGCGCCAGCAGCTTTGGTCCGGGAAACACTGAAGCTTTCTTT.

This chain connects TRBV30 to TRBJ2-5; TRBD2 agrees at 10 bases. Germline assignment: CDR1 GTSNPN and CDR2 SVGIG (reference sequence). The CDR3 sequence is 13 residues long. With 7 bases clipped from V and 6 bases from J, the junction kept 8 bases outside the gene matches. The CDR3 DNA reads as TGTGCCTTTCAGCGGGAGGGCCCCCAGACCCAGTACTTC. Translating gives CAFQREGPQTQYF.

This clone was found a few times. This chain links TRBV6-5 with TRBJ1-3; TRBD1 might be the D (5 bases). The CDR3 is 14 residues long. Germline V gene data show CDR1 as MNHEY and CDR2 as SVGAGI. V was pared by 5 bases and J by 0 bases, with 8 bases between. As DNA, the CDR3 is TGTGCCAGCAGTCAGGGCTCCTCTGGAAACACCATATATTTT. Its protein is CASSQGSSGNTIYF.